These T cell receptor beta chains were read from a single sample in a study of blood T cell repertoires in COVID-19. Here immunoSEQ multiplex PCR was the method, and the copy in TCRdb shows in-frame clones only, minus some. Of roughly 200,000 clones listed, 70% to 90% are singletons. The material sequenced was PBMCs or T cells enriched from blood (not recorded which). These TCRs come from a man aged 40-55 years who had recovered from COVID-19. CDR3s include the opening cysteine and the closing phenylalanine or tryptophan. The D gene is left open where the match is weak. The size field is filled for only some rows; it gives once, few, many or a size class.

len: 16
v_gene: TRBV5-4
abundance: .
d_gene: TRBD2
j_gene: TRBJ2-2
CDR3nt: TGTGCCAGCAGCTTGACCCGGCAGGGAGGGACCGGGGAGCTGTTTTTT
CDR3aa: CASSLTRQGGTGELFF

len: 13
v_gene: TRBV29-1
abundance: .
d_gene: TRBD1
j_gene: TRBJ1-1
CDR3nt: TGCAGCGTGAACAGGGGCTTTAACACTGAAGCTTTCTTT
CDR3aa: CSVNRGFNTEAFF

len: 14
v_gene: TRBV10-2
abundance: .
d_gene: TRBD2
j_gene: TRBJ2-7
CDR3nt: TGCGCCAGCAAGGAGCGGGAGAGCTCCTACGAGCAGTACTTC
CDR3aa: CASKERESSYEQYF

len: 15
v_gene: TRBV7-3
abundance: .
d_gene: TRBD2
j_gene: TRBJ2-3
CDR3nt: TGTGCCAGCAGCCCCATAGCGGGGTTCACAGATACGCAGTATTTT
CDR3aa: CASSPIAGFTDTQYF

len: 13
v_gene: TRBV7-8
abundance: .
d_gene: .
j_gene: TRBJ1-1
CDR3nt: TGTGCCAGCAGCCCAGAACAGAGCACTGAAGCTTTCTTT
CDR3aa: CASSPEQSTEAFF

len: 13
v_gene: TRBV30
abundance: .
d_gene: .
j_gene: TRBJ1-1
CDR3nt: TGTGCCTGGAGTGAACCCAGCGGGACTGAAGCTTTCTTT
CDR3aa: CAWSEPSGTEAFF

len: 15
v_gene: TRBV24-1
abundance: .
d_gene: TRBD1
j_gene: TRBJ1-5
CDR3nt: TGTGCCACCAGTGCAGGGACAGGGGACAATCAGCCCCAGCATTTT
CDR3aa: CATSAGTGDNQPQHF

len: 14
v_gene: TRBV5-1
abundance: .
d_gene: .
j_gene: TRBJ1-1
CDR3nt: TGCGCCAGCAGCTTACTGACAGGGAACACTGAAGCTTTCTTT
CDR3aa: CASSLLTGNTEAFF

len: 15
v_gene: TRBV5-8
abundance: .
d_gene: .
j_gene: TRBJ2-2
CDR3nt: TGTGCCAGCAGCTGGAGGGGCACTGGGACCGGGGAGCTGTTTTTT
CDR3aa: CASSWRGTGTGELFF

len: 18
v_gene: TRBV12-5
abundance: .
d_gene: .
j_gene: TRBJ2-1
CDR3nt: TGTGCTAGTGGTTTCAGGTTGACCGGGACTCCTCCCTACAATGAGCAGTTCTTC
CDR3aa: CASGFRLTGTPPYNEQFF

len: 16
v_gene: TRBV3-1/TRBV3-2
abundance: .
d_gene: .
j_gene: TRBJ2-2
CDR3nt: TGTGCCAGCAGCCTACGCACGGTTCAAAACACCGGGGAGCTGTTTTTT
CDR3aa: CASSLRTVQNTGELFF

len: 14
v_gene: TRBV5-6
abundance: .
d_gene: .
j_gene: TRBJ2-7
CDR3nt: TGTGCCAGCAGCTTTACCGGGACAAGCTACGAGCAGTACTTC
CDR3aa: CASSFTGTSYEQYF

len: 16
v_gene: TRBV7-9
abundance: few
d_gene: .
j_gene: TRBJ2-4
CDR3nt: TGTGCCAGCATCAAATGGACAGTCCTAGCCAAAAACATTCAGTACTTC
CDR3aa: CASIKWTVLAKNIQYF

len: 14
v_gene: TRBV2
abundance: .
d_gene: TRBD1
j_gene: TRBJ1-2
CDR3nt: TGTGCCAGCAGGGGTGGCAGGGGGGCCTATGGCTACACCTTC
CDR3aa: CASRGGRGAYGYTF

len: 14
v_gene: TRBV2
abundance: few
d_gene: .
j_gene: TRBJ1-3
CDR3nt: TGTGCCAGCAGTGTTAGGGGATCTGGAAACACCATATATTTT
CDR3aa: CASSVRGSGNTIYF

len: 13
v_gene: TRBV5-1
abundance: .
d_gene: .
j_gene: TRBJ2-7
CDR3nt: TGCGCCAGCAGCTCAACAGGTTACTACGAGCAGTACTTC
CDR3aa: CASSSTGYYEQYF

len: 14
v_gene: TRBV29-1
abundance: .
d_gene: TRBD1
j_gene: TRBJ2-3
CDR3nt: TGCAGCGTCCAGACAGGGGGCCCGAAAGATACGCAGTATTTT
CDR3aa: CSVQTGGPKDTQYF

len: 20
v_gene: TRBV4-2
abundance: .
d_gene: TRBD2
j_gene: TRBJ2-5
CDR3nt: TGTGCCAGCAGCCAAGTTTTGGGACTAGGGTACCTGGGGGGGGGAGAGACCCAGTACTTC
CDR3aa: CASSQVLGLGYLGGGETQYF

len: 14
v_gene: TRBV2
abundance: .
d_gene: .
j_gene: TRBJ1-5
CDR3nt: TGTGCCAGCAGTGGTTCGCAGGTCAATCAGCCCCAGCATTTT
CDR3aa: CASSGSQVNQPQHF

len: 13
v_gene: TRBV2
abundance: .
d_gene: .
j_gene: TRBJ2-1
CDR3nt: TGTGCCAGCAGGAGGAGCTCCTACAATGAGCAGTTCTTC
CDR3aa: CASRRSSYNEQFF

len: 15
v_gene: TRBV10-1
abundance: .
d_gene: .
j_gene: TRBJ1-1
CDR3nt: TGCGCCAGCAGTCCTTTTGGCGAGGGTTCCAGTGAAGCTTTCTTT
CDR3aa: CASSPFGEGSSEAFF

len: 16
v_gene: TRBV24-1
abundance: .
d_gene: .
j_gene: TRBJ2-1
CDR3nt: TGTGCCACCAGTGATTCTACGCGGGGGCGCCACAATGAGCAGTTCTTC
CDR3aa: CATSDSTRGRHNEQFF

len: 14
v_gene: TRBV24-1
abundance: few
d_gene: TRBD1
j_gene: TRBJ1-2
CDR3nt: TGTGCCACCAGTGACCCTACAGGGGACTATGGCTACACCTTC
CDR3aa: CATSDPTGDYGYTF

len: 13
v_gene: TRBV18
abundance: medium-sized
d_gene: .
j_gene: TRBJ2-7
CDR3nt: TGTGCCAGCACCCCCAGGGGTAGCTACGAGCAGTACTTC
CDR3aa: CASTPRGSYEQYF

len: 15
v_gene: TRBV5-6
abundance: .
d_gene: .
j_gene: TRBJ1-1
CDR3nt: TGTGCCAGCAGCTTGGGGTTAGGAGAAGGCACTGAAGCTTTCTTT
CDR3aa: CASSLGLGEGTEAFF

len: 15
v_gene: TRBV7-8
abundance: .
d_gene: .
j_gene: TRBJ1-1
CDR3nt: TGTGCCAGCAGCTTAGTCGCCAGATTGAACACTGAAGCTTTCTTT
CDR3aa: CASSLVARLNTEAFF

len: 18
v_gene: TRBV11-2
abundance: .
d_gene: .
j_gene: TRBJ1-1
CDR3nt: TGTGCCAGCAGCTTAGGTTATGCCCCACTCGGGGGGGGGACTGAAGCTTTCTTT
CDR3aa: CASSLGYAPLGGGTEAFF

len: 16
v_gene: TRBV9
abundance: .
d_gene: .
j_gene: TRBJ2-1
CDR3nt: TGTGCCAGCAGCGTAGGAGGAAGTAGCTCCTACAATGAGCAGTTCTTC
CDR3aa: CASSVGGSSSYNEQFF

len: 15
v_gene: TRBV4-1
abundance: .
d_gene: TRBD1
j_gene: TRBJ1-2
CDR3nt: TGCGCCAGCAGCCAGACCGGGACAGGGGTCTATGGCTACACCTTC
CDR3aa: CASSQTGTGVYGYTF

len: 15
v_gene: TRBV24-1
abundance: once
d_gene: TRBD2
j_gene: TRBJ2-3
CDR3nt: TGTGCCACCAGTGATTTTAGCGGGGGCCGGAATACGCAGTATTTT
CDR3aa: CATSDFSGGRNTQYF

len: 14
v_gene: TRBV3-1/TRBV3-2
abundance: .
d_gene: .
j_gene: TRBJ1-6
CDR3nt: TGTGCCAGCAGCCAAAATTCAGGGGTTTCACCCCTCCACTTT
CDR3aa: CASSQNSGVSPLHF

len: 16
v_gene: TRBV24-1
abundance: .
d_gene: TRBD2
j_gene: TRBJ2-1
CDR3nt: TGTGCCACCAGTGAGGCGCGGGAGGGCCCCTACAATGAGCAGTTCTTC
CDR3aa: CATSEAREGPYNEQFF

len: 15
v_gene: TRBV4-1
abundance: once
d_gene: TRBD1
j_gene: TRBJ2-7
CDR3nt: TGCGCCAGCAGCCAAGAGGAAGCCAGGGGGTCCCAGCAGTACTTC
CDR3aa: CASSQEEARGSQQYF

len: 13
v_gene: TRBV30
abundance: .
d_gene: .
j_gene: TRBJ1-5
CDR3nt: TGTGCCTGGGCCCCAGGGGAGGGTCAGCCCCAGCATTTT
CDR3aa: CAWAPGEGQPQHF

len: 14
v_gene: TRBV5-8
abundance: few
d_gene: .
j_gene: TRBJ1-6
CDR3nt: TGTGCCAGCAGCTTGGGACAGAGTAATTCACCCCTCCACTTT
CDR3aa: CASSLGQSNSPLHF

len: 19
v_gene: TRBV19
abundance: .
d_gene: .
j_gene: TRBJ1-1
CDR3nt: TGTGCCAGTAGTCCCCCTTTAGGGAGGGCTCAAAGGCTGAACACTGAAGCTTTCTTT
CDR3aa: CASSPPLGRAQRLNTEAFF

len: 14
v_gene: TRBV5-5
abundance: .
d_gene: TRBD1
j_gene: TRBJ1-1
CDR3nt: TGTGCCAGCAGCTTACAGGGGGGGAGGACTGAAGCTTTCTTT
CDR3aa: CASSLQGGRTEAFF

len: 13
v_gene: TRBV14
abundance: .
d_gene: .
j_gene: TRBJ2-1
CDR3nt: TGTGCCAGCAGCCCGTACGGAGCCAATGAGCAGTTCTTC
CDR3aa: CASSPYGANEQFF

len: 12
v_gene: TRBV7-2
abundance: .
d_gene: .
j_gene: TRBJ1-1
CDR3nt: TGTGCCAGCAGCCTGGACAGTTCCGAAGCTTTCTTT
CDR3aa: CASSLDSSEAFF

len: 14
v_gene: TRBV6-6
abundance: .
d_gene: .
j_gene: TRBJ2-5
CDR3nt: TGTGCCAGCAGGGACCCGTTGGGGGGAGAGACCCAGTACTTC
CDR3aa: CASRDPLGGETQYF

len: 15
v_gene: TRBV5-4
abundance: .
d_gene: .
j_gene: TRBJ2-7
CDR3nt: TGTGCCAGCAGCTTGGAGGGAGGGGGTACTTACGAGCAGTACTTC
CDR3aa: CASSLEGGGTYEQYF

len: 13
v_gene: TRBV7-9
abundance: .
d_gene: .
j_gene: TRBJ1-2
CDR3nt: TGTGCCAGCAGCATACAGGGTAACTATGGCTACACCTTC
CDR3aa: CASSIQGNYGYTF

len: 16
v_gene: TRBV2
abundance: .
d_gene: TRBD1
j_gene: TRBJ1-1
CDR3nt: TGTGCCAGCAGTGAACTTTCTACAGGGGGCTACACTGAAGCTTTCTTT
CDR3aa: CASSELSTGGYTEAFF

len: 14
v_gene: TRBV7-9
abundance: few
d_gene: .
j_gene: TRBJ1-6
CDR3nt: TGTGCCAGCAGCTCTAATACAGTTAATTCACCCCTCCACTTT
CDR3aa: CASSSNTVNSPLHF